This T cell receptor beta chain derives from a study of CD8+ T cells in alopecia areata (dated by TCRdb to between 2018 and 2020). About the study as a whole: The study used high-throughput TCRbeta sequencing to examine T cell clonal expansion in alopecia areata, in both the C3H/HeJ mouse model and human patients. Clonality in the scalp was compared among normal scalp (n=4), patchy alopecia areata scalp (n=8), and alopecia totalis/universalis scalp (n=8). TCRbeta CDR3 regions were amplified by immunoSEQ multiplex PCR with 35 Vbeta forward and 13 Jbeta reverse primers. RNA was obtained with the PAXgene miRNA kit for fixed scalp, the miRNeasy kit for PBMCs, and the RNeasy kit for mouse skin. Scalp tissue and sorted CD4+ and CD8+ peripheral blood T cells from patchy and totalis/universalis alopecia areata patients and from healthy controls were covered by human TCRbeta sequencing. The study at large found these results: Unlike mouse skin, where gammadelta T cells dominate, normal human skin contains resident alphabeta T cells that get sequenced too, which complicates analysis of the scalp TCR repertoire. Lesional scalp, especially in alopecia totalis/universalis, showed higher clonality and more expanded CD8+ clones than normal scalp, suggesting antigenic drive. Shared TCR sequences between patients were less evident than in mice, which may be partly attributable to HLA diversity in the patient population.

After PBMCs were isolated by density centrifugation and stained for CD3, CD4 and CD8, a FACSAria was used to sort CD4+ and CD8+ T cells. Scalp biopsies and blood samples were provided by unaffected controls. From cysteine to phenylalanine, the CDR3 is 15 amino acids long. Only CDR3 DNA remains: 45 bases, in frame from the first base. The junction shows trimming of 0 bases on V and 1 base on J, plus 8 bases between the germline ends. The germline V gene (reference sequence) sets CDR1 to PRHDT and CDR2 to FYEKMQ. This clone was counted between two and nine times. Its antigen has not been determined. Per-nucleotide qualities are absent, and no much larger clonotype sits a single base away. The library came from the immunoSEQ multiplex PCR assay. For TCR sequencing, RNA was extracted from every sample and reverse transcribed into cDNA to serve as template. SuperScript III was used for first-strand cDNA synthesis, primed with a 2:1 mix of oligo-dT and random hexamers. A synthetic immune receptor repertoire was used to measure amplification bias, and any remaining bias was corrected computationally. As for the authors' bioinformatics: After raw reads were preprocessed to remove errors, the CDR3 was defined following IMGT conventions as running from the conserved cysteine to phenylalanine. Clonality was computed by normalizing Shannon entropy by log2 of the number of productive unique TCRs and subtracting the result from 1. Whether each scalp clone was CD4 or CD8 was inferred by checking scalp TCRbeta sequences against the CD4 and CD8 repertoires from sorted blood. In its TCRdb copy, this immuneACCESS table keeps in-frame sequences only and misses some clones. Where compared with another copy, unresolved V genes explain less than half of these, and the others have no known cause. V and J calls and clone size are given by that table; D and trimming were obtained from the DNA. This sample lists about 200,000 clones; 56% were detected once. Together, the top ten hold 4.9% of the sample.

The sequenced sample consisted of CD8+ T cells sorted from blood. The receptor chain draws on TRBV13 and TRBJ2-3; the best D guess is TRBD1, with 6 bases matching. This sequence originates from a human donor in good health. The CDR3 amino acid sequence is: CASSLGDRGTDTQYF. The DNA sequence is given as TGTGCCAGCAGCTTAGGGGACAGAGGCACAGATACGCAGTATTTT.